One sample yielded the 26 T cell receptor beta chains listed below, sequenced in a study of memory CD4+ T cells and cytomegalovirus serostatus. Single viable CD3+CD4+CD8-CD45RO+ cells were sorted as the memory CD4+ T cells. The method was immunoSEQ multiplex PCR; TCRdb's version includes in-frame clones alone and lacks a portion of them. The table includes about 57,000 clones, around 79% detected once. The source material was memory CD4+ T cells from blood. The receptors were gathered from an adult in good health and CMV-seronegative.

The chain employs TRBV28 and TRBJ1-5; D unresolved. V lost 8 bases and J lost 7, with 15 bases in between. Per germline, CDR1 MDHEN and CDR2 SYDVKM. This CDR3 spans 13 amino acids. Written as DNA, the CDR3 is TGTGCCAGCTCTGGCGGATCAAGGCAGCCCCAGCATTTT. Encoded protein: CASSGGSRQPQHF. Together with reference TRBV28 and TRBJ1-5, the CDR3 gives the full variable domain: DVKVTQSSRYLVKRTGEKVFLECVQDMDHENMFWYRQDPGLGLRLIYFSYDVKMKEKGDIPEGYSVSREKKERFSLILESASTNQTSMYLCASSGGSRQPQHFGDGTRLSIL.

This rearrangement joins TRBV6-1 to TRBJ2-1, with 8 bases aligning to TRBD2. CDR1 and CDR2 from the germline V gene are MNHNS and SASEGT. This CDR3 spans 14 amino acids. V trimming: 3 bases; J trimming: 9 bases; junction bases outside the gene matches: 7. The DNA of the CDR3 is TGTGCCAGCAGTGACCGGACTAGCTGGGGTGAGCAGTTCTTC. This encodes CASSDRTSWGEQFF.

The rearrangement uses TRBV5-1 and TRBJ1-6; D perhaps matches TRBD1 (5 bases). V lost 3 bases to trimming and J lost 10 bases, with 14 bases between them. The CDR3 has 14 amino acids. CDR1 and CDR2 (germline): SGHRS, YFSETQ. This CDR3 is CASSSIGTESPLHF. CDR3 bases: TGCGCCAGCAGCTCGATAGGGACTGAGTCACCCCTCCACTTT. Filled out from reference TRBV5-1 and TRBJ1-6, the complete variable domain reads KAGVTQTPRYLIKTRGQQVTLSCSPISGHRSVSWYQQTPGQGLQFLFEYFSETQRNKGNFPGRFSGRQFSNSRSEMNVSTLELGDSALYLCASSSIGTESPLHFGNGTRLTVT.

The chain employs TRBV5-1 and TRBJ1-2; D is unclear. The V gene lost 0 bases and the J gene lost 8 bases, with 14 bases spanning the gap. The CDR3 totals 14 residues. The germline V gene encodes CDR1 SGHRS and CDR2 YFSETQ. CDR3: CASSLADKSSGYTF. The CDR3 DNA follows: TGCGCCAGCAGCTTGGCCGATAAGTCAAGCGGCTACACCTTC.

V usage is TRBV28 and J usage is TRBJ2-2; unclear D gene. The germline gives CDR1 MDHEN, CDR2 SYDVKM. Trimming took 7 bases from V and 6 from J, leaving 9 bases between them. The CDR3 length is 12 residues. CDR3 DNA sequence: TGTGCCAGCAATTACAGATCCGGGGAGCTGTTTTTT. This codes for CASNYRSGELFF.

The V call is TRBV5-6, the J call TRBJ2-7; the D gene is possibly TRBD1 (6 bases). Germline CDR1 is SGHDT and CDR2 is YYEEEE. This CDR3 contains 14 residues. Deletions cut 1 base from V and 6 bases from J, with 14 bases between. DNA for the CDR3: TGTGCCAGCAGCTTGCGGACAGCCAAGGGCGAGCAGTACTTC. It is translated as CASSLRTAKGEQYF.

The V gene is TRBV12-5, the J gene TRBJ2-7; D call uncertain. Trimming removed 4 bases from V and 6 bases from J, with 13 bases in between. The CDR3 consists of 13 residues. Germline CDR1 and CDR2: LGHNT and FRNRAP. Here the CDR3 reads CASGSLSTREQYF. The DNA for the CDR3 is TGTGCTAGTGGTTCCCTCTCCACTCGCGAGCAGTACTTC.

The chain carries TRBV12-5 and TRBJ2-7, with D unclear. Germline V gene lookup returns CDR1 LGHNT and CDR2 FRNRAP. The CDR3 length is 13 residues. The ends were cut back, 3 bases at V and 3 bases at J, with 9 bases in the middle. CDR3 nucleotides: TGTGCTAGTGGTTTTAGTGAGAACTACGAGCAGTACTTC. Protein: CASGFSENYEQYF.

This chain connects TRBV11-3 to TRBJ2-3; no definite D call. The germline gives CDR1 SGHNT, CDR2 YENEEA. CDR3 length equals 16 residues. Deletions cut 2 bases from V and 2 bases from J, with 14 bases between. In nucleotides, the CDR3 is TGTGCCAGCAGCTTAACCATAGGCGGCTTCACAGATACGCAGTATTTT. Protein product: CASSLTIGGFTDTQYF.

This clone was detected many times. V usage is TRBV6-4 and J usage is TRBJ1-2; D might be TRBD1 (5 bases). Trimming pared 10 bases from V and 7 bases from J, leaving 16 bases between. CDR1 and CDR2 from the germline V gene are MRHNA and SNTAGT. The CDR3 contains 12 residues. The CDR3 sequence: CATPGVRSGYTF. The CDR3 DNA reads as TGTGCCACCCCGGGGGTACGTAGTGGCTACACCTTC.

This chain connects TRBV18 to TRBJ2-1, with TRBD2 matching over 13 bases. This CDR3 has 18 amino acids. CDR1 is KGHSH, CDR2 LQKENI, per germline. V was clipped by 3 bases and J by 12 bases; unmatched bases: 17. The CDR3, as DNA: TGTGCCAGCTCACCGGACCCTATAGGACTAGCGGGAGTTAAGGGGCAGTTCTTC. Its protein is CASSPDPIGLAGVKGQFF.

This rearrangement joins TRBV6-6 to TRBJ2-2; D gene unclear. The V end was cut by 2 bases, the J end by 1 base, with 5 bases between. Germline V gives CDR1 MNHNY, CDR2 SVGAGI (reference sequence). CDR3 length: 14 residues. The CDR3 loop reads CASSYALNTGELFF. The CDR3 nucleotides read TGTGCCAGCAGTTACGCCCTGAACACCGGGGAGCTGTTTTTT.

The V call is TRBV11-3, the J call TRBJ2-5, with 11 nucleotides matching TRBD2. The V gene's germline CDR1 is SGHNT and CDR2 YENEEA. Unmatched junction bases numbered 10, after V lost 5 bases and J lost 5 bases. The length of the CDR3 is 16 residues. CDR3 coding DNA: TGTGCCAGCAGCCTCTCCAGTAGCGGGAGGGGTGAGACCCAGTACTTC. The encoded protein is CASSLSSSGRGETQYF.

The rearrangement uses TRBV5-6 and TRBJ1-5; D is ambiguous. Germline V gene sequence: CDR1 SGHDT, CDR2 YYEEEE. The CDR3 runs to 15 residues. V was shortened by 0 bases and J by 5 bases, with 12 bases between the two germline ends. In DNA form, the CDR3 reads TGTGCCAGCAGCTTGGGGCTGGCACTGGATCAGCCCCAGCATTTT. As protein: CASSLGLALDQPQHF.

CDR3 amino acids: CASSLAPGQGGYGYTF. The CDR3, as DNA: TGTGCCAGCAGCTTGGCCCCGGGACAGGGGGGTTATGGCTACACCTTC. This chain connects TRBV5-8 to TRBJ1-2; the match to TRBD1 covers 11 bases. Germline V gene sequence: CDR1 SGHTS, CDR2 YDEGEE. J was trimmed by 5 bases and V by 0 bases; bases with no gene match: 6. The CDR3 sequence is 16 residues long.

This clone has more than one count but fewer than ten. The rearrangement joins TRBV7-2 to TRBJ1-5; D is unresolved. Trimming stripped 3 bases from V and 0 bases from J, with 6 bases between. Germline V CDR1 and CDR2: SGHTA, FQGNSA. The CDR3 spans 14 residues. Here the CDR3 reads CASSFQSSNQPQHF. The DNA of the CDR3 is TGTGCCAGCAGCTTCCAGAGTAGCAATCAGCCCCAGCATTTT.

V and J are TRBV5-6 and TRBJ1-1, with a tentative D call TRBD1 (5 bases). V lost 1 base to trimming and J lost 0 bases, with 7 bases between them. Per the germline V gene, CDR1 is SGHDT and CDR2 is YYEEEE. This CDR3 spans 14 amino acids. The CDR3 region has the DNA TGTGCCAGCAGCTTGTCACAGGTGAACACTGAAGCTTTCTTT. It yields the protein CASSLSQVNTEAFF.

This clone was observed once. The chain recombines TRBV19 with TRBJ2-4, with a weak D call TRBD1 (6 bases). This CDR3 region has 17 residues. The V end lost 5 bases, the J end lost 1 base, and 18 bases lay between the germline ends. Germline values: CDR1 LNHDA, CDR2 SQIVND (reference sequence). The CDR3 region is CASSARPQGIAKNIQYF. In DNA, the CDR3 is TGTGCCAGTAGTGCCCGCCCCCAGGGGATCGCCAAAAACATTCAGTACTTC.

The CDR3 protein is CAISDTPYNEQFF. The CDR3 DNA reads TGTGCCATCAGTGATACTCCCTACAATGAGCAGTTCTTC. This chain links TRBV10-3 with TRBJ2-1; D unresolved. With 3 bases removed from V and 2 bases from J, the gap between germline ends came to 5 bases. Germline V gene lookup returns CDR1 ENHRY and CDR2 SYGVKD. The CDR3 is 13 residues long.

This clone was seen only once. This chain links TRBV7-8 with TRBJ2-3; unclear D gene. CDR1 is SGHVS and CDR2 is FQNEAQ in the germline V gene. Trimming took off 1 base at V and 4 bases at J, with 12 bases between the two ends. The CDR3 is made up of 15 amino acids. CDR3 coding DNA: TGTGCCAGCAGCTTAGAACGCACACGGGCAGATACGCAGTATTTT. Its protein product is CASSLERTRADTQYF.

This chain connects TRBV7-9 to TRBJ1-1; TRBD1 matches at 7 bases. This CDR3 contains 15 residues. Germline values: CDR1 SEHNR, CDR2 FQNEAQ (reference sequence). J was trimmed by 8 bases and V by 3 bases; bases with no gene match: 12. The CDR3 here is CASSFATGLSREAFF. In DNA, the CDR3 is TGTGCCAGCAGCTTCGCGACAGGGCTCTCAAGGGAAGCTTTCTTT.

The CDR3 DNA is TGTGCCAGCAGCAAAGCGCTTATAGTCAGGGGGACAGATACGCAGTATTTT. It translates to CASSKALIVRGTDTQYF. V gene TRBV21-1 combines with J gene TRBJ2-3; the DNA was not compared with TRBD1, the D call given in the table. TRBV21-1 is shown as a pseudogene. The CDR3 sequence is 17 residues long.

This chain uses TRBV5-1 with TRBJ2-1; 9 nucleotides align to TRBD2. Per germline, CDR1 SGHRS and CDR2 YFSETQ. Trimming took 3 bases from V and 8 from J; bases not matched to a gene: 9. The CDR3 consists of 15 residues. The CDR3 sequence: CASSWQLAGGDEQFF. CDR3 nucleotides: TGCGCCAGCAGCTGGCAACTGGCGGGAGGGGATGAGCAGTTCTTC. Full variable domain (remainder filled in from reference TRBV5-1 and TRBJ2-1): KAGVTQTPRYLIKTRGQQVTLSCSPISGHRSVSWYQQTPGQGLQFLFEYFSETQRNKGNFPGRFSGRQFSNSRSEMNVSTLELGDSALYLCASSWQLAGGDEQFFGPGTRLTVL.

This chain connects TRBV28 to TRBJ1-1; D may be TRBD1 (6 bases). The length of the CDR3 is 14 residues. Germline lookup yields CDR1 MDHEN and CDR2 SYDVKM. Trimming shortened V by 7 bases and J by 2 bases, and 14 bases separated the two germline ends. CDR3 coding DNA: TGTGCCAGCATACCAGGGGTCGGTAACACTGAAGCTTTCTTT. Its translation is CASIPGVGNTEAFF.

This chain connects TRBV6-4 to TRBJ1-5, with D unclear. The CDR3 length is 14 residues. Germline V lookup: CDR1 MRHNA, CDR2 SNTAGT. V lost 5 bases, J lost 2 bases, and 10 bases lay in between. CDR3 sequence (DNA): TGTGCCAGCAGTCCCGATGGGGGCAATCAGCCCCAGCATTTT. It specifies CASSPDGGNQPQHF.

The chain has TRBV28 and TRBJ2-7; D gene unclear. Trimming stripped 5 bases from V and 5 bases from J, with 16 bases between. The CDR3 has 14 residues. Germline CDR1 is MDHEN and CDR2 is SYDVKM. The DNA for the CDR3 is TGTGCCAGCAGTGAAGACTCGCCTCAGCACGAGCAGTACTTC. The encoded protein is CASSEDSPQHEQYF. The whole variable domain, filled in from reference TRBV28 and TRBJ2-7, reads DVKVTQSSRYLVKRTGEKVFLECVQDMDHENMFWYRQDPGLGLRLIYFSYDVKMKEKGDIPEGYSVSREKKERFSLILESASTNQTSMYLCASSEDSPQHEQYFGPGTRLTVT.